This T cell receptor beta chain was retrieved from a study of blood T cells in healthy people across ages. The germline V gene encodes CDR1 MNHEY and CDR2 SVGAGI. CDR3 length: 15 residues. With a J-beta primer mix and a sample-barcoded 5' primer, a second PCR ran about 7 to 11 cycles. TCRdb re-analysed the 5' RACE reads in MiXCR, keeping a single row per CDR3 protein. The sample shows 1.5 million to 2 million distinct CDR3 sequences, around half of them seen only once. The specimen sequenced was blood. The sequence was collected from a woman aged 40 to 49 in good health. The V and J genes are TRBV6-5 and TRBJ2-7; 7 bases line up with TRBD1. The end of the DNA is better explained by TRBJ2-1, so the J call may be wrong. CDR3 amino acids: CASSRQGFGAYEQFF. The DNA for the CDR3 is TGTGCCAGCAGTCGACAGGGATTTGGTGCCTACGAGCAGTTCTTC.